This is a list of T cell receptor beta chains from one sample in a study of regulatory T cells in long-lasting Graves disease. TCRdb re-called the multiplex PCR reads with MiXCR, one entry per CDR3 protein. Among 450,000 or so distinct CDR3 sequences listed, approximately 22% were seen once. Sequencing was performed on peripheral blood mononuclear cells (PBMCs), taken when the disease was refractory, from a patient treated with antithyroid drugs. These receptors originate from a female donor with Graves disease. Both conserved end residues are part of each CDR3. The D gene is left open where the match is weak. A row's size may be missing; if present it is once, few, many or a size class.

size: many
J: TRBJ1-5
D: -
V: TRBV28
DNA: TGTGCCAGCAGTTTAACCAAGTGGGGCCTTAGCAATCAGCCCCAGCATTTT
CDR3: CASSLTKWGLSNQPQHF

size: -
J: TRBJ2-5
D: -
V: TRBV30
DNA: TGTGCCTGGAGTGTTTCGAGCGGGGAGACCCAGTACTTC
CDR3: CAWSVSSGETQYF

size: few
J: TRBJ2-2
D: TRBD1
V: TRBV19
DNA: TGTGCCAGTAACGCCGGGACAGGGGGCAGCGGGGAGCTGTTTTTT
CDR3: CASNAGTGGSGELFF

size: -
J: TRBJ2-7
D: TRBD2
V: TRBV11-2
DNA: TGTGCCAGCAGAAATAGCGGGGGGGTATTCTACGAGCAGTACTTC
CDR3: CASRNSGGVFYEQYF

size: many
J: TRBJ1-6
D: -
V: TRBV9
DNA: TGTGCCAGCAGCGTAGAAGGTTCACCCCTCCACTTT
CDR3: CASSVEGSPLHF

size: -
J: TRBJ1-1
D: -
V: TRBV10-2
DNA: TGCGCCAGCAGTGAGAGAGGGGCCCGGAGCACTGAAGCTTTCTTT
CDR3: CASSERGARSTEAFF

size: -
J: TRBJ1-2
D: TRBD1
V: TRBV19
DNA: TGTGCCAGTAGTATAGAGAGGGGGCGGGCTGGCTACACCTTC
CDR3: CASSIERGRAGYTF

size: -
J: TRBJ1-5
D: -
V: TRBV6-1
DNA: TGTGCCAGCAGTGACCTCTTGAGGGGGATCAATCAGCCCCAGCATTTT
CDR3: CASSDLLRGINQPQHF

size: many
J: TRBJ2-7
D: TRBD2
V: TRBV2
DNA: TGTGCCAGCAGTACCGGGACCGCGGGACTAGCGGGACCCTACGAGCAGTACTTC
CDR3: CASSTGTAGLAGPYEQYF

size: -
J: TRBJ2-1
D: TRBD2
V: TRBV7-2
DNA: TGTGCCAGCAGCTTATGGGTCGGGGGGGCGAATGAGCAGTTCTTC
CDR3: CASSLWVGGANEQFF

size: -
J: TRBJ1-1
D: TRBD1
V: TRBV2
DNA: TGTGCCGGCAGCCAGGGGGGGGCTGAAGCTTTCTTT
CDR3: CAGSQGGAEAFF

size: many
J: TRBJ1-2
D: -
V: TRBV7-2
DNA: TGTGCCAGCAGCTTGGCGTATGGCTACACCTTC
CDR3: CASSLAYGYTF

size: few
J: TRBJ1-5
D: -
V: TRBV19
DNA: TGTGCCGGGGGCGGCAATCAGCCCCAGCATTTT
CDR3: CAGGGNQPQHF

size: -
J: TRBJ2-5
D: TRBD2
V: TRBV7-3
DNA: TGTGCCAGCAGCCCTTTAGCGGGAGTCTTAGAGACCCAGTACTTC
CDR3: CASSPLAGVLETQYF

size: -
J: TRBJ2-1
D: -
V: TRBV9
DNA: TGTGCCAGCAGCTCGCGAGAGTATAGTTGGTACGAGCAGTTCTTC
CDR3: CASSSREYSWYEQFF

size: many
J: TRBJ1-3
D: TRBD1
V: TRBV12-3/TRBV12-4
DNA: TGTGCCAGCAGTCGGGGGATGACAGGGTCTGGAAACACCATATATTTT
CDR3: CASSRGMTGSGNTIYF

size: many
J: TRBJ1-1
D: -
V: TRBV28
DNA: TGTGCCAGCAGCCTTGACCCACTACGCAGGGGCGGAAACACTGAAGCTTTCTTT
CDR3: CASSLDPLRRGGNTEAFF

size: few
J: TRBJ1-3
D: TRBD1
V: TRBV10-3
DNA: TGTGCCATCAGCGAAGGAGACAGGGGCTCTGGAAACACCATATATTTT
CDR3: CAISEGDRGSGNTIYF

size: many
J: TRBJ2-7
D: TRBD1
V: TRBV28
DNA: TGTGCCAGCAGTTTGCTCCCGGGACAGGGGTCCTACGAGCAGTACTTC
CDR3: CASSLLPGQGSYEQYF

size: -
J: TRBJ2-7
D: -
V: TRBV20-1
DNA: TGCAGTGCTAGAGATCAGGGCAGGGGCTGGTACGAGCAGTACTTC
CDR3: CSARDQGRGWYEQYF

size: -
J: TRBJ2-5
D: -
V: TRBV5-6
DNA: TGTGCCAGCACCCTGTTTACTCGGACACTTCAAGAGACCCAGTACTTC
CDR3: CASTLFTRTLQETQYF

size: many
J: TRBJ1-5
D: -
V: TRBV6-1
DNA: TGTGCCAGCAGTGACCAGGGGATAGGCAATCAGCCCCAGCATTTT
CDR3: CASSDQGIGNQPQHF

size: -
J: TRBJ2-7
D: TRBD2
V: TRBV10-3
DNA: TGTGCCATCAGCGATCGTAGAGCGGGAGGCTCCTACGTGCAGTACTTC
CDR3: CAISDRRAGGSYVQYF

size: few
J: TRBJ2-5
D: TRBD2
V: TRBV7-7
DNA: TGTGCTAGCAGCTCTGGACTAGCGGGGGAGGGGACCCAGTACTTC
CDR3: CASSSGLAGEGTQYF

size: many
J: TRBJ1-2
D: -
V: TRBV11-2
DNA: TGTGCCAGCAGCTTAGACGGGGACGGCTACACCTTC
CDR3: CASSLDGDGYTF

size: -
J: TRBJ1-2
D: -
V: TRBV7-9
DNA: TGTGCCAGCAGCTTAGAAGCGGGGCAGGACTATGGCTACACCTTC
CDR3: CASSLEAGQDYGYTF

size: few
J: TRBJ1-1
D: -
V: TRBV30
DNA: TGTGCCTGGAGTGTACACGACGCCACTGAAGCTTTCTTT
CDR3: CAWSVHDATEAFF

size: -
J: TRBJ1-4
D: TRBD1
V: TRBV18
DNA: TGTGCCAGCTCACCGCGACAGGGGACTAATGAAAAACTGTTTTTT
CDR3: CASSPRQGTNEKLFF

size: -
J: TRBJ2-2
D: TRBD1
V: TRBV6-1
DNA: TGTGCCAGCAAGGGACAGCCGAACACCGGGGAGCTGTTTTTT
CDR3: CASKGQPNTGELFF

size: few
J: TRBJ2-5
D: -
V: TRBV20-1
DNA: TGCAGTGCTAGACTCCCTTGGGGAGAAGAGACCCAGTACTTC
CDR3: CSARLPWGEETQYF

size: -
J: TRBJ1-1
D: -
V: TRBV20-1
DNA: TGCAGTGCTTCTAGCGATAGACACCCGAACACTGAAGCTTTCTTT
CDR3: CSASSDRHPNTEAFF

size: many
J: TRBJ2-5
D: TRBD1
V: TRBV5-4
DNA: TGTGCCAGCAGCACCAAGACAGGGTTGGAGGAGACCCAGTACTTC
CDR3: CASSTKTGLEETQYF

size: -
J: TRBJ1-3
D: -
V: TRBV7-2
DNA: TGTGCCAGCAGCTTAGGGATGGGCGGAAACACCATATATTTT
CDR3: CASSLGMGGNTIYF

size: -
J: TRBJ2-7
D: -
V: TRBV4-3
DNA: TGCGCCAGCAGCCAAGATCGGGGGATTGGGCCCTCGTCTACCTACGAGCAGTACTTC
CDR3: CASSQDRGIGPSSTYEQYF

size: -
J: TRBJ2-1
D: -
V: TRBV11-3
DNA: TGTGCCAGCAGCTTAGTAAGATCGGGACTTGTCTACAATGAGCAGTTCTTC
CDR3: CASSLVRSGLVYNEQFF

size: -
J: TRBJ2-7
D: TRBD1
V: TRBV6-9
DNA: TGTGCCAGCAGTTCCCTGGGACAGGGCTCCTACGAGCAGTACTTC
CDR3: CASSSLGQGSYEQYF

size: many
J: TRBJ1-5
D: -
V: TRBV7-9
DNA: TGTGCCAGCAGCTTAGGTGTGGGCCAGCCCCAGCATTTT
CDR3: CASSLGVGQPQHF

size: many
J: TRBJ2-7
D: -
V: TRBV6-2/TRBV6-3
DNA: TGTGCCAGCAGACCCCAGCGATTTCGTGACGAGCAGTACTTC
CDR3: CASRPQRFRDEQYF

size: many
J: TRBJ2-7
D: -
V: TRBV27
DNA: TGTGCCAGCAGTTGGACACAATCCTACGAGCAGTACTTC
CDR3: CASSWTQSYEQYF

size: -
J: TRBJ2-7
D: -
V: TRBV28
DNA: TGTGTCAGCAAACCAGGGACCTACGGGCAGTACTTC
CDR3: CVSKPGTYGQYF

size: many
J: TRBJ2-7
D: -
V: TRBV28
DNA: TGTGCCAGCAGCCAAGGGAGGGAGCAGTACTTC
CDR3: CASSQGREQYF

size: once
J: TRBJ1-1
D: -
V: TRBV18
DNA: TGTGCCAGCTCACCACGATCAATAGGGGACACTGAAGCTTTCTTT
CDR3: CASSPRSIGDTEAFF

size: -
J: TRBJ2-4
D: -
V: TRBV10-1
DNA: TGCGCCAGCAGTGCCCCTTGCCGTCGTTCGACGATCAAAAACATTCAGTACTTC
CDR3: CASSAPCRRSTIKNIQYF

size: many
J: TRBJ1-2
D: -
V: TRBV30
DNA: TGTGCCTGGAGTCAACAAACCTATGGCTACACCTTC
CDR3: CAWSQQTYGYTF

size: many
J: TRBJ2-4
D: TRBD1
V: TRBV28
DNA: TGTGCCAGCAGTCCAGGGGGTACATGGATTCAGTACTTC
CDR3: CASSPGGTWIQYF